A single T cell receptor (beta chain) is shown here with its context. The donors were members of the approximately 130-subject validation cohort (separate from the roughly 700-subject first cohort). Germline V gene lookup returns CDR1 ENHRY and CDR2 SYGVKD. CDR3 size: 14 residues. Germline trimming cut 3 bases from V and 7 bases from J; bases unmatched to any gene: 2. Clones were read by immunoSEQ multiplex PCR, and TCRdb kept only the in-frame ones, dropping some. The table lists approximately 65,000 clones, less than 95% of them singletons, with more than 0.8% in the top ten. The sample belongs to a study of cytomegalovirus exposure and HLA in healthy donors.

The TCR originated in a woman under 30 in good health and CMV-seronegative. The rearrangement uses TRBV10-3 and TRBJ1-6; 8 positions match TRBD1. The sequenced sample consisted of PBMCs. The CDR3 here is CAISDGQGNSPLHF. The CDR3 DNA reads TGTGCCATCAGTGATGGACAGGGCAATTCACCCCTCCACTTT.